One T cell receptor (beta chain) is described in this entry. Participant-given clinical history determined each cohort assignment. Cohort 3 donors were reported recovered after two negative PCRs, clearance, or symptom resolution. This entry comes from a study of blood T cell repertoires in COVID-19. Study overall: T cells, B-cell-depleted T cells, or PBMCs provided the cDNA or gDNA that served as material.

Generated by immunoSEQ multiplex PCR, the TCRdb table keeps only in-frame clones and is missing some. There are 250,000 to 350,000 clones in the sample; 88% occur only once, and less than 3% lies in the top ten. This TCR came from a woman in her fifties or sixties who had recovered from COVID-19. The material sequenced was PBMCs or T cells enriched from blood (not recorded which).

CDR3 nucleotides: TGCGCCAGCAGCTTGGGCCGCAACCGGGGGGAGACCCAGTACTTC. This codes for CASSLGRNRGETQYF. The chain uses TRBV5-1 and TRBJ2-5; weak D call: TRBD2 (6 bases). Germline assignment: CDR1 SGHRS and CDR2 YFSETQ. This CDR3 contains 15 residues. Trimming pared 0 bases from V and 5 bases from J, leaving 14 bases between. Together with reference TRBV5-1 and TRBJ2-5, the CDR3 gives the full variable domain: KAGVTQTPRYLIKTRGQQVTLSCSPISGHRSVSWYQQTPGQGLQFLFEYFSETQRNKGNFPGRFSGRQFSNSRSEMNVSTLELGDSALYLCASSLGRNRGETQYFGPGTRLLVL.